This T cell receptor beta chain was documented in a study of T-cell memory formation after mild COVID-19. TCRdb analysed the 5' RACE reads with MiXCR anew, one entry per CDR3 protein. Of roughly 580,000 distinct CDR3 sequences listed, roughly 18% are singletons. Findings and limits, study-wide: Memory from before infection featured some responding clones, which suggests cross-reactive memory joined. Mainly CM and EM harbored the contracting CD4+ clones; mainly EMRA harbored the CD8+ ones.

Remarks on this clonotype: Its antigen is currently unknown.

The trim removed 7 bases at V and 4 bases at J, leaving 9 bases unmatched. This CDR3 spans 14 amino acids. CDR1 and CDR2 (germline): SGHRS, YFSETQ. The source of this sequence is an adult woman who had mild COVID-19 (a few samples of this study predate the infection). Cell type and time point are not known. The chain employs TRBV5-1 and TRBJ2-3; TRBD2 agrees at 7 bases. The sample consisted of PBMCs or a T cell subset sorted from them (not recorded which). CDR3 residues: CASEAGSRPDTQYF. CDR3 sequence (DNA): TGCGCCAGCGAAGCGGGGTCGCGGCCAGATACGCAGTATTTT.